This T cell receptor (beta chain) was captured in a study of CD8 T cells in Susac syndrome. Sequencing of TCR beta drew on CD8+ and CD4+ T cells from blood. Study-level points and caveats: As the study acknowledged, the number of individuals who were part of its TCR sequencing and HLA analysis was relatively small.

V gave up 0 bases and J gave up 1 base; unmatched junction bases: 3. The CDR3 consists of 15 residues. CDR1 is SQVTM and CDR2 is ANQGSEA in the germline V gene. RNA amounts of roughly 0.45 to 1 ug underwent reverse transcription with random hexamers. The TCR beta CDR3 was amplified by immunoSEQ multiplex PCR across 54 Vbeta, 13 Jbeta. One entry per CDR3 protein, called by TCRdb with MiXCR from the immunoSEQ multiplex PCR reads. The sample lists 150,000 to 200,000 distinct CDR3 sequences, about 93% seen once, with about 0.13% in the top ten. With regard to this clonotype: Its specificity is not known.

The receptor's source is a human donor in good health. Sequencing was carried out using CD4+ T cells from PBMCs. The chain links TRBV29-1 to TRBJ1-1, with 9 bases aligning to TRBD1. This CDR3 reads CSVEDQGQGNTEAFF. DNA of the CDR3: TGCAGCGTTGAAGATCAGGGACAGGGGAACACTGAAGCTTTCTTT. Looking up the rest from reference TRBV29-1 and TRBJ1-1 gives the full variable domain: SAVISQKPSRDICQRGTSLTIQCQVDSQVTMMFWYRQQPGQSLTLIATANQGSEATYESGFVIDKFPISRPNLTFSTLTVSNMSPEDSSIYLCSVEDQGQGNTEAFFGQGTRLTVV.